This TCR beta chain is drawn from a study of human T cells and chemical hapten exposure. This clonotype was counted at least ten times. What it binds is unknown. General observations from the study: There was a positive correlation between PT1 expanded TCR counts and patch test score.

Time point: patch test 1, 2 weeks after DPC sensitization. Treatment in this sample: therapeutic diphenylcyclopropenone sensitization with weekly scalp DPC. Venepuncture was done earlier than the placement of each patch test. Donors were 18 to 70-year-old alopecia patients suitable for DPC. Whole blood, unfractionated, served as the material for total RNA extraction. The CDR3 is made up of 12 amino acids. The germline V and J ends were trimmed by 0 bases and 5 bases, with 8 bases remaining between them. The germline gives CDR1 GTSNPN, CDR2 SVGIG (reference sequence). Via MiXCR, TCRdb re-called the RACE reads, giving one row per CDR3 protein. The data hold over 75,000 distinct CDR3 sequences, with roughly 7.2% observed a single time.

The sequence was obtained from a woman aged 25 to 39 with alopecia areata. Some clones in this sample may be carry-over from other donors' samples. This specimen consisted of whole blood, obtained in connection with sensitization to the hapten diphenylcyclopropenone (DPC). V gene TRBV30 combines with J gene TRBJ2-7; a weak D match, TRBD2 (5 bases). Written as DNA, the CDR3 is TGTGCCTGGAGTGTGCTCGGGAACGAGCAGTACTTC. Its translation is CAWSVLGNEQYF.